The rows below give T cell receptor beta chains drawn from one sample of a study of graft-versus-host responses after intestinal transplantation. The protocol was immunoSEQ multiplex PCR, while the TCRdb copy is restricted to in-frame clones and leaves out a portion. The table shows roughly 51,000 clones, with around 90% occurring only once. These receptors have no known antigen. The sample was unstimulated CD4+ T cells sorted from spleen or lymph node cells, taken before transplant. Receptor source: a human donor who was the organ donor for an intestinal transplant. CDR3s include the opening cysteine and the closing phenylalanine or tryptophan. The order of the fields is V gene, J gene, clone size, D gene, CDR3 DNA, CDR3 protein. The D gene is left open where the match is weak. Some rows mark clone size as missing; the rest say once, few, many or name a class of expanded clone.

TRBV6-5	TRBJ2-7	NA	NA	TGTGCCAGCAGTTACGGAGGGACCCCGTCCGAGCAGTACTTC	CASSYGGTPSEQYF
TRBV2	TRBJ2-3	NA	NA	TGTGCCAGCAGTGAAGTGGCTAGCGCCGTCACAGATACGCAGTATTTT	CASSEVASAVTDTQYF
TRBV29-1	TRBJ2-7	NA	TRBD2	TGCAGCGTTGAAGGCCGACTAGCGGGAGGATCCTACGAGCAGTACTTC	CSVEGRLAGGSYEQYF
TRBV7-2	TRBJ2-1	NA	TRBD1	TGTGCCAGCAGCCCGCCTGGGACAGGGACCTACAATGAGCAGTTCTTC	CASSPPGTGTYNEQFF
TRBV5-1	TRBJ1-4	NA	NA	TGCGCCAGCAGCTTGGCCGGGGGGATTTCTAATGAAAAACTGTTTTTT	CASSLAGGISNEKLFF
TRBV7-2	TRBJ1-1	NA	NA	TGTGCCAGCAGCTTGACTCTAGACACTGAAGCTTTCTTT	CASSLTLDTEAFF
TRBV9	TRBJ2-5	NA	NA	TGTGCCAGCAGCGTAGCCGGGGTCCTACAGACCCAGTACTTC	CASSVAGVLQTQYF
TRBV6-1	TRBJ1-2	once	NA	TGTGCCAGCAGGTTCCAGGGGTGGGACTATGGCTACACCTTC	CASRFQGWDYGYTF
TRBV5-1	TRBJ1-2	NA	TRBD1	TGCGCCAGCAGCTGGAAGACAGGGGGGTCCTATGGCTACACCTTC	CASSWKTGGSYGYTF
TRBV25-1	TRBJ1-4	NA	NA	TGTGCCAGCAGTGAACCGGGAGCAACTAATGAAAAACTGTTTTTT	CASSEPGATNEKLFF
TRBV5-3	TRBJ2-2	NA	TRBD1	TGTGCCAGAAGCTACAGGGGATCGGACACCGGGGAGCTGTTTTTT	CARSYRGSDTGELFF
TRBV7-8	TRBJ1-5	NA	TRBD1	TGTGCCAGCAGCCCCGGACAGGGCAATCAGCCCCAGCATTTT	CASSPGQGNQPQHF
TRBV30	TRBJ2-7	NA	NA	TGTGCCTGGAGTAAGTGGGCAGCGGGCATTTACGAGCAGTACTTC	CAWSKWAAGIYEQYF
TRBV29-1	TRBJ1-4	NA	NA	TGCAGCGTTGTCACAGAAGGTGAAAAACTGTTTTTT	CSVVTEGEKLFF
TRBV9	TRBJ1-2	NA	NA	TGTGCCAGCAGCGTAACCGGTGTCGGCTATGGCTACACCTTC	CASSVTGVGYGYTF
TRBV4-1	TRBJ2-1	few	TRBD1	TGCGCCAGCAGACGGACAGGGAGCTACAATGAGCAGTTCTTC	CASRRTGSYNEQFF
TRBV6-5	TRBJ2-2	NA	NA	TGTGCCAGCGTAGCATACACCGGGGAGCTGTTTTTT	CASVAYTGELFF
TRBV5-1	TRBJ2-1	once	TRBD2	TGCGCCAGCACCTTACTAGCGGGAGGGCCCTCTTCCTACAATGAGCAGTTCTTC	CASTLLAGGPSSYNEQFF
TRBV6-5	TRBJ2-2	once	NA	TGTGCCAGCACTCCCGGAGGAGGGTTTAGCGGGGAGCTGTTTTTT	CASTPGGGFSGELFF
TRBV28	TRBJ1-2	NA	NA	TGTGCCAGCAGATATTCGGGGAAGAACTATGGCTACACCTTC	CASRYSGKNYGYTF
TRBV7-2	TRBJ1-3	NA	TRBD1	TGTGCCAGCAGCTTATCTGGACAGGGAGGTGGAAACACCATATATTTT	CASSLSGQGGGNTIYF
TRBV12-1	TRBJ2-1	once	NA	TGTGCCAGCAGCTTTAGGGGGAGAACAGGGGCTTATGAGCAGTTCTTC	CASSFRGRTGAYEQFF
TRBV6-5	TRBJ2-5	NA	NA	TGTGCCAGCAGAACTACCCAAGAGACCCAGTACTTC	CASRTTQETQYF
TRBV5-8	TRBJ2-1	NA	TRBD1	TGTGCCAGCAGCCGGGACAGGGGCGGTGAGCAGTTCTTC	CASSRDRGGEQFF
TRBV21-1	TRBJ2-5	NA	NA	TGTGCCAGCAGCTTCGACCCGGGACAGGGGCAAGAGACCCAGTACTTC	CASSFDPGQGQETQYF
TRBV6-5	TRBJ2-1	NA	NA	TGTGCCAGCAGTCCGGGACTCATTTACAATGAGCAGTTCTTC	CASSPGLIYNEQFF
TRBV6-5	TRBJ1-5	NA	NA	TGTGCCAGCAGTCGCGACAGTTATCAGCCCCAGCATTTT	CASSRDSYQPQHF
TRBV27	TRBJ1-5	NA	TRBD1	TGTGCCAGCAGTTTATTTGGGGACAGACCGCTCCGGGCGCAGCCCCAGCATTTT	CASSLFGDRPLRAQPQHF
TRBV5-1	TRBJ2-7	NA	NA	TGCGCCAGCAGCTTGCGGGGAGTAGTCTACGAGCAGTACTTC	CASSLRGVVYEQYF
TRBV25-1	TRBJ2-7	NA	TRBD1	TGTGCCAGCAGTGCGTCCCCGGGACAGGGGTTTATCTACGAGCAGTACTTC	CASSASPGQGFIYEQYF
TRBV2	TRBJ2-6	few	NA	TGTGCCAGCAGTGAACTCTTTACAGCTGGGGCCAACGTCCTGACTTTC	CASSELFTAGANVLTF
TRBV9	TRBJ2-3	once	TRBD2	TGTGCCAGCAGCGTAGGCCTAGCGGGTGTAAGCACAGATACGCAGTATTTT	CASSVGLAGVSTDTQYF
TRBV30	TRBJ1-2	once	NA	TGTGCCTGGGACCCCGGGGTTTATGGCTACACCTTC	CAWDPGVYGYTF
TRBV27	TRBJ2-3	NA	NA	TGTGCCAGCAGTTTCAGAGGGAGAGGGTCCGTCGGCACAGATACGCAGTATTTT	CASSFRGRGSVGTDTQYF
TRBV5-6	TRBJ2-1	once	NA	TGTGCCAGCAGCTTGTTTGGACGAAGTTGGGGAGTTGTTGGCAATGAGCAGTTCTTC	CASSLFGRSWGVVGNEQFF
TRBV28	TRBJ1-5	NA	NA	TGTGCCAGCAGTTTGGGGGGGCCGGAGCCCCAGCATTTT	CASSLGGPEPQHF
TRBV19	TRBJ2-3	NA	TRBD1	TGTGCCAGTAGTATAGCGGGGACAGGGAGCACAGATACGCAGTATTTT	CASSIAGTGSTDTQYF
TRBV7-9	TRBJ1-5	few	TRBD1	TGTGCCAGCAGCGGCAGGGGGCCCGTTCAGCCCCAGCATTTT	CASSGRGPVQPQHF
TRBV10-3	TRBJ2-7	NA	NA	TGTGCCATCTCAGACAGCTACGAGCAGTACTTC	CAISDSYEQYF
TRBV6-1	TRBJ1-5	NA	TRBD1	TGTGCCAGCAGTGGACAGGGGGCACCCCAGCATTTT	CASSGQGAPQHF
TRBV7-2	TRBJ2-1	NA	TRBD2	TGTGCCAGCAGCTTAGCGGCTAGCGGGATTGGCGAAGAATTCTTC	CASSLAASGIGEEFF
TRBV30	TRBJ2-1	NA	TRBD2	TGTGCCTGGAGTGTACAACTAGCGGGAGGGCCTGGTGAGCAGTTCTTC	CAWSVQLAGGPGEQFF
TRBV6-5	TRBJ2-6	NA	NA	TGTGCCAGCAGTCTACAGGGAAATGGGGCCAACGTCCTGACTTTC	CASSLQGNGANVLTF
TRBV28	TRBJ2-7	NA	NA	TGTGCCAGCAGCTATACAGGGTCCTACGAGCAGTACTTC	CASSYTGSYEQYF
TRBV5-5	TRBJ1-4	NA	NA	TGTGCCAGCAGCTTCGTCGCGCGGCGGGAGAATGAAAAACTGTTTTTT	CASSFVARRENEKLFF
TRBV7-9	TRBJ2-7	NA	NA	TGTGCCAGCAGCTTCTCGGGGGATATCTACGAGCAGTACTTC	CASSFSGDIYEQYF
TRBV19	TRBJ2-2	NA	NA	TGTGCCAGCCGCAGGGGGGTGACCGGGGAGCTGTTTTTT	CASRRGVTGELFF
TRBV6-1	TRBJ2-7	NA	NA	TGTGCCAGCAGTGAGTCGGCGGGCACGGGGAGCCACGAGCAGTACTTC	CASSESAGTGSHEQYF
TRBV5-1	TRBJ1-4	NA	NA	TGCGCCAGCAGGTCAGGGGTCGGTAATGAAAAACTGTTTTTT	CASRSGVGNEKLFF
TRBV4-3	TRBJ2-7	NA	TRBD2	TGCGCCAGCAGCCAAAACGGGGGGGGGATACGTCCCAACGAGCAGTACTTC	CASSQNGGGIRPNEQYF
TRBV19	TRBJ2-2	NA	TRBD1	TGTGCCAGTAGTTTGGGGGGCGACAGGGGCGCCGGGGAGCTGTTTTTT	CASSLGGDRGAGELFF
TRBV7-2	TRBJ2-2	NA	TRBD2	TGTGCCAGCAGCTCCCCGGGACTAGCGGGGGGGACCGGGGAGCTGTTTTTT	CASSSPGLAGGTGELFF
TRBV18	TRBJ1-1	NA	NA	TGTGCCAGCTCCGTAAAGGGAGACACTGAAGCTTTCTTT	CASSVKGDTEAFF